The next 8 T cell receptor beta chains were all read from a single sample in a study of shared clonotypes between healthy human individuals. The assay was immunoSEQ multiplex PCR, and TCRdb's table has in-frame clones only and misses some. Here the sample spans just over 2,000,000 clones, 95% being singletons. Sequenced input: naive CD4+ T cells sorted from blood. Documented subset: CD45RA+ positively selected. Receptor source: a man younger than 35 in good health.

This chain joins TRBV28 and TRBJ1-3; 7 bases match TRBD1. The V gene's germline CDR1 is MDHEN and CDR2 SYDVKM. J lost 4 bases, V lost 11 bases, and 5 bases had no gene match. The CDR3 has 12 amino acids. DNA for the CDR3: TGTGCCTCGGGACAGCTCGGAAACACCATATATTTT. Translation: CASGQLGNTIYF.

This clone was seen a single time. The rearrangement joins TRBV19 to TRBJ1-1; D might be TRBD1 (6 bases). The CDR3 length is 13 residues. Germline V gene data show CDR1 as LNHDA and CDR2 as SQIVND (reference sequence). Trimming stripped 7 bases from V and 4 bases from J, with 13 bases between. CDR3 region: CASTATGLTEAFF. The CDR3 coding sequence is TGTGCCAGTACCGCAACAGGGCTCACTGAAGCTTTCTTT.

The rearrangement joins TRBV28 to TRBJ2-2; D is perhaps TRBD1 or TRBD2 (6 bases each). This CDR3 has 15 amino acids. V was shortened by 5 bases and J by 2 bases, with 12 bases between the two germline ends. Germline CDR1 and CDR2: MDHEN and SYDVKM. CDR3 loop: CASSPGAINTGELFF. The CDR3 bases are TGTGCCAGCAGTCCGGGGGCGATAAACACCGGGGAGCTGTTTTTT.

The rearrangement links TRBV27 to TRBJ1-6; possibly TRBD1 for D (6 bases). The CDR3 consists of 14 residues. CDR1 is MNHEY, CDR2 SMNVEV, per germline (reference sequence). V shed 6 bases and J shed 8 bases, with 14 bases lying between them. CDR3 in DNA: TGTGCCAGCAGCCACGACGGGGGGCATTCACCCCTCCACTTT. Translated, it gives CASSHDGGHSPLHF.

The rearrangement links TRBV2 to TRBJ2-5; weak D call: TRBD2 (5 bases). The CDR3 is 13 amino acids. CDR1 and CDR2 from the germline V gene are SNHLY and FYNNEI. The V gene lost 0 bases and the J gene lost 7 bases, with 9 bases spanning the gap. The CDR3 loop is CASSEAPGRTQYF. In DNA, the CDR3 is TGTGCCAGCAGTGAAGCGCCGGGGAGGACCCAGTACTTC.

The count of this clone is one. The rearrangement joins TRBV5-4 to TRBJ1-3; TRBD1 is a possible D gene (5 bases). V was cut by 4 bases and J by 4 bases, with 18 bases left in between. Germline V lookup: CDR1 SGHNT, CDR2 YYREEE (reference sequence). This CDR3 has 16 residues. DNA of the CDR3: TGTGCCAGCAGCCCCGACCCAGGGTCAATGGGAAACACCATATATTTT. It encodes CASSPDPGSMGNTIYF.

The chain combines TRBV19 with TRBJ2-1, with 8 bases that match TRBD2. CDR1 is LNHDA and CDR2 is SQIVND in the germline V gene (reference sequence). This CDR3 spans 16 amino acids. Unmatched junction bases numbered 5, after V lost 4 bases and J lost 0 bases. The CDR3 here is CASSNRGGSSYNEQFF. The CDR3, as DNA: TGTGCCAGTAGTAACCGGGGGGGAAGCTCCTACAATGAGCAGTTCTTC.

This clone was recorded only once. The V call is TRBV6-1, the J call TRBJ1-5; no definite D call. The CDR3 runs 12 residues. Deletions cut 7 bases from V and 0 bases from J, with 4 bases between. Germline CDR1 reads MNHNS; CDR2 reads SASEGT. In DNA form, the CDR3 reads TGTGCCAGCAACGATAGCAATCAGCCCCAGCATTTT. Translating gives CASNDSNQPQHF.